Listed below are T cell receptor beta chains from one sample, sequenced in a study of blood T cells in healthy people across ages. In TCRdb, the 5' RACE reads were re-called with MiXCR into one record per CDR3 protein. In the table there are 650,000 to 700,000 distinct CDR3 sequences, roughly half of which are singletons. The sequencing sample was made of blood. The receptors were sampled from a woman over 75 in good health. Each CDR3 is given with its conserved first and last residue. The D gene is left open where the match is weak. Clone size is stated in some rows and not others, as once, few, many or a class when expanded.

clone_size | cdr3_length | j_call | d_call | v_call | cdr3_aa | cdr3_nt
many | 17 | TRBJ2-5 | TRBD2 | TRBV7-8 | CASSLKLAGEPQETQYF | TGTGCCAGCAGCTTAAAACTAGCGGGGGAACCACAAGAGACCCAGTACTTC
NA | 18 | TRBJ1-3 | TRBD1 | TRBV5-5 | CASSLALDRGTSGNTIYF | TGTGCCAGCAGCTTGGCCCTGGACAGGGGGACCTCTGGAAACACCATATATTTT
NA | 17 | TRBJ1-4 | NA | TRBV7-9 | CASSKTATSVISEKLFF | TGTGCCAGCAGCAAGACAGCGACCTCGGTGATTAGTGAAAAACTGTTTTTT
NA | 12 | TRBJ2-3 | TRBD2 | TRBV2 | CASGTSVDTQYF | TGTGCCAGTGGGACTAGCGTTGATACGCAGTATTTT
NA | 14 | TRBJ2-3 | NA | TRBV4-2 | CASSQEWGADTQYF | TGTGCCAGCAGCCAAGAATGGGGAGCGGATACGCAGTATTTT
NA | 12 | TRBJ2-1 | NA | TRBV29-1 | CSVEGIYNEQFF | TGCAGCGTTGAGGGAATCTACAATGAGCAGTTCTTC
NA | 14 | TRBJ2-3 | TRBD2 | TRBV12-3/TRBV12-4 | CASTPGRWKDTQYF | TGTGCCAGCACCCCCGGGAGGTGGAAAGATACGCAGTATTTT
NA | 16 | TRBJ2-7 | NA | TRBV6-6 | CASSYSKGGGGYEQYF | TGTGCCAGCAGTTACTCTAAGGGGGGGGGCGGATACGAGCAGTACTTC
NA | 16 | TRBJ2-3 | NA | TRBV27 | CASRANSKLRADTQYF | TGTGCCAGCAGGGCCAACAGCAAACTTAGGGCAGATACGCAGTATTTT
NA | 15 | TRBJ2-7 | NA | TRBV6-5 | CASSYSIAGGYEQYF | TGTGCCAGCAGTTACTCGATCGCCGGGGGCTACGAGCAGTACTTC
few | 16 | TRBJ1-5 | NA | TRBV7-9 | CASSVTRDTEDQPQHF | TGTGCCAGCAGCGTTACCCGGGACACGGAGGATCAGCCCCAGCATTTT
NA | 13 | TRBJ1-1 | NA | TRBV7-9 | CASSFGYNTEAFF | TGTGCCAGCAGCTTTGGTTATAACACTGAAGCTTTCTTT
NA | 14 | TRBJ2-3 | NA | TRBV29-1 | CSVREHRRTDTQYF | TGCAGCGTCCGGGAGCACCGGCGCACAGATACGCAGTATTTT
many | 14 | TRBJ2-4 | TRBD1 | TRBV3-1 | CASSQEQGFNIQYF | TGTGCCAGCAGCCAAGAACAGGGGTTTAACATTCAGTACTTC
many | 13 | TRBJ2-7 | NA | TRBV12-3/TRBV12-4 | CASRREESGEQYF | TGTGCCAGCAGACGGGAAGAGAGTGGCGAGCAGTACTTC
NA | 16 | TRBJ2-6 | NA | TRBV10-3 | CAISLGTISGANVLTF | TGTGCCATCAGTTTAGGGACGATCTCTGGGGCCAACGTCCTGACTTTC
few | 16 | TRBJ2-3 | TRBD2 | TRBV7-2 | CASSLGIRREVDTQYF | TGTGCCAGCAGCTTAGGGATCCGGCGGGAGGTAGATACGCAGTATTTT
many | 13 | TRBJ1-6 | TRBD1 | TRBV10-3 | CAIGQGRNSPLHF | TGTGCCATCGGACAGGGGAGGAATTCACCCCTCCACTTT
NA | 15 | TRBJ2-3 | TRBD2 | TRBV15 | CATSAQAGGTDTQYF | TGTGCCACCAGCGCACAAGCGGGAGGAACAGATACGCAGTATTTT
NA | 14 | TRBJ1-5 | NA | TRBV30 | CAWSVWGPNQPQHF | TGTGCCTGGAGTGTATGGGGGCCGAATCAGCCCCAGCATTTT
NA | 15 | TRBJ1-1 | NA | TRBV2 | CASSVENPLNTEAFF | TGTGCCAGCAGTGTCGAGAATCCATTGAACACTGAAGCTTTCTTT
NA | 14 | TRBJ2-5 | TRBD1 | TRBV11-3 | CASSFSGGSETQYF | TGTGCCAGCAGCTTTTCAGGGGGAAGTGAGACCCAGTACTTC
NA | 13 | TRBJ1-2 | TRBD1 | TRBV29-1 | CSVAGDRGHGYTF | TGCAGCGTTGCGGGAGACAGGGGGCATGGCTACACCTTC
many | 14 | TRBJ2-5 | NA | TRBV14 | CASSLRTGRSAQYF | TGTGCCAGCAGCCTTCGGACCGGTCGAAGTGCCCAGTACTTC
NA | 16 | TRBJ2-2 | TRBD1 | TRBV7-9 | CASIQGQGMNTGELFF | TGTGCCAGCATCCAAGGACAGGGTATGAACACCGGGGAGCTGTTTTTT
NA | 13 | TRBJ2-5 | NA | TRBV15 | CATSRAHQETQYF | TGTGCCACCAGCAGAGCCCACCAAGAGACCCAGTACTTC
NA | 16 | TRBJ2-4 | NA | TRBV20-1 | CSARQPVTSAKNIQYF | TGCAGTGCTAGACAACCGGTCACCTCAGCCAAAAACATTCAGTACTTC
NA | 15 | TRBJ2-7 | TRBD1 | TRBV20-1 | CSARGQGAFSYEQYF | TGCAGTGCTAGAGGCCAGGGGGCCTTTTCATACGAGCAGTACTTC
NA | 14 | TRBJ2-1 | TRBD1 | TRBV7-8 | CAGSEGALDNEQFF | TGTGCCGGCAGCGAGGGGGCTTTGGACAATGAGCAGTTCTTC
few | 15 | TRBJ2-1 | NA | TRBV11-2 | CASSPRTASYNEQFF | TGTGCCAGCAGCCCCAGGACAGCTTCCTACAATGAGCAGTTCTTC
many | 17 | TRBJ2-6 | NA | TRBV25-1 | CASSALGTLSGANVLTF | TGTGCCAGCAGTGCCTTAGGGACTCTCTCTGGGGCCAACGTCCTGACTTTC
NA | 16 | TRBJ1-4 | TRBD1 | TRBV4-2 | CASSKGGDGTNEKLFF | TGTGCCAGCAGCAAAGGGGGCGATGGGACTAATGAAAAACTGTTTTTT
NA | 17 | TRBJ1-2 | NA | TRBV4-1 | CASSQDLGPIANYGYTF | TGCGCCAGCAGCCAAGATCTGGGACCCATAGCTAACTATGGCTACACCTTC
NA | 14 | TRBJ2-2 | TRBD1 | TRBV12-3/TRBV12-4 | CASSATGGVGELFF | TGTGCCAGCAGTGCCACAGGGGGTGTAGGGGAGCTGTTTTTT
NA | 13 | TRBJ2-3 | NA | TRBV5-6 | CASSVYGSGTQYF | TGTGCCAGCAGCGTTTATGGGTCTGGTACGCAGTATTTT
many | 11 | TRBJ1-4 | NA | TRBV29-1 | CSGSKGEKLFF | TGCAGCGGGTCCAAGGGAGAAAAACTGTTTTTT
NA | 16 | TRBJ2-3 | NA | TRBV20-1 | CSASPAGAGGPDTQYF | TGCAGTGCTAGCCCCGCGGGGGCGGGTGGCCCAGATACGCAGTATTTT
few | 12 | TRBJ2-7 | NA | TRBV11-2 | CASSPYSYEQYF | TGTGCCAGCAGCCCTTACTCCTACGAGCAGTACTTC
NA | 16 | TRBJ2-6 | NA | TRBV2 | CASSEGWARGANVLTF | TGTGCCAGCAGTGAAGGTTGGGCGCGTGGGGCCAACGTCCTGACTTTC
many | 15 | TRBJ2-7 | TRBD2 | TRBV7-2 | CASSTRGLANFEQYF | TGTGCCAGCAGCACCCGGGGACTAGCGAATTTCGAGCAGTACTTC
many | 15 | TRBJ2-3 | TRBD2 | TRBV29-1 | CSAARGAGGVDTQYF | TGCAGCGCCGCGAGAGGAGCGGGGGGTGTGGATACGCAGTATTTT
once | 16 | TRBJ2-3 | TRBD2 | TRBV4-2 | CASSQEGTSGMDTQYF | TGTGCCAGCAGCCAAGAAGGGACTAGCGGGATGGATACGCAGTATTTT